This T cell receptor (beta chain) was recovered during a study of blood T cell repertoires in COVID-19. Produced via immunoSEQ multiplex PCR; TCRdb's table is partial and in-frame only. The sample shows some 87,000 clones, about 92% of them seen only once. The CDR3 is made up of 16 amino acids. CDR1 and CDR2 from the germline V gene are LNHDA and SQIVND (reference sequence). Trimming took 6 bases from V and 1 from J, leaving 18 bases between them. Sequenced sample: peripheral blood. The sequence derives from a woman aged 55-69 years with active COVID-19. The chain carries TRBV19 and TRBJ1-1; weak D call: TRBD1 (5 bases). DNA for the CDR3: TGTGCCAGTAGCTTCACGGCGGGACGGAGGAACACTGAAGCTTTCTTT. As protein: CASSFTAGRRNTEAFF.